This entry lists 5 T cell receptor beta chains sequenced from one sample in a study of T cell repertoires in cytomegalovirus infection. TCRdb itself ran the reads through MiXCR, one entry per CDR3 protein. The sample has around 800,000 distinct CDR3 sequences; approximately 32% are singletons. No antigens are known for them. The source material was cultured CD8+ T cells from PBMCs, sampled from culture after CMV antigen stimulation. The source of these receptors is a human donor in good health (CMV status not recorded). Some clones in this sample may be carry-over from other donors' samples.

The chain couples TRBV5-5 to TRBJ2-2; 7 bases map to TRBD2. Losses at the gene ends were 6 bases for V and 1 base for J; bases not matched to a gene: 6. The CDR3 is 15 residues long. Germline CDR1 is SGHKS and CDR2 is YYEKEE (reference sequence). CDR3 bases: TGTGCCAGCAACAGTCTAGCGGAGAACACCGGGGAGCTGTTTTTT. Its protein is CASNSLAENTGELFF. Full variable domain (missing parts from reference TRBV5-5 and TRBJ2-2): DAGVTQSPTHLIKTRGQQVTLRCSPISGHKSVSWYQQVLGQGPQFIFQYYEKEERGRGNFPDRFSARQFPNYSSELNVNALLLGDSALYLCASNSLAENTGELFFGEGSRLTVL.

This clonotype was counted a few times. The chain couples TRBV19 to TRBJ1-2, with no clear D. Germline assignment: CDR1 LNHDA and CDR2 SQIVND (reference sequence). Trimming took off 4 bases at V and 4 bases at J, with 13 bases between the two ends. The CDR3 covers 14 residues. In nucleotides, the CDR3 is TGTGCCAGTAGTACCCCGAAGGTCGGCTATGGCTACACCTTC. Translating gives CASSTPKVGYGYTF.

This clonotype was seen only a few times. The chain's CDR3 is CAIRGSPGSNQPQHF. CDR3 bases: TGTGCCATCAGAGGTTCTCCGGGTAGCAATCAGCCCCAGCATTTT. The rearrangement links TRBV10-3 to TRBJ1-5; D gene ambiguous. The CDR3 is made up of 15 amino acids. The V and J ends lost 6 bases and 0 bases respectively, with 12 bases between them. Per germline, CDR1 ENHRY and CDR2 SYGVKD.

The chain employs TRBV5-6 and TRBJ1-2; D is possibly TRBD1 (5 bases). CDR1 and CDR2 from the germline V gene are SGHDT and YYEEEE. The CDR3 is 14 residues long. The V end lost 4 bases, the J end lost 7 bases, and 17 bases lay between the germline ends. In nucleotides, the CDR3 is TGTGCCAGCAGCGCTGACAGCTTTAATACTGGCTACACCTTC. Its protein product is CASSADSFNTGYTF. Looking up the rest from reference TRBV5-6 and TRBJ1-2 gives the full variable domain: DAGVTQSPTHLIKTRGQQVTLRCSPKSGHDTVSWYQQALGQGPQFIFQYYEEEERQRGNFPDRFSGHQFPNYSSELNVNALLLGDSALYLCASSADSFNTGYTFGSGTRLTVV.

There are a few counts of this clonotype. V gene TRBV7-9 combines with J gene TRBJ2-5; D uncertain. V was shortened by 7 bases and J by 0 bases, with 6 bases between the two germline ends. The germline V gene has CDR1 SEHNR and CDR2 FQNEAQ (reference sequence). The CDR3 is 12 amino acids. CDR3 residues: CASTGYQETQYF. The DNA of the CDR3 is TGTGCCAGCACCGGGTACCAAGAGACCCAGTACTTC.